This T cell receptor beta chain originates from a study of early T cells in non-severe SARS-CoV-2 infection. TCRdb itself ran the 5' RACE reads through MiXCR, one entry per CDR3 protein. This table has roughly 36,000 distinct CDR3 sequences, about 6% appearing once. General study findings and limits: Using VDJdb, the matching emphasized anti-spike CD8 responses while missing private and CD4 specificities.

This clonotype was seen many times. What it binds is not known. Trimming cost V 0 bases and J 4 bases, with 19 bases left between them. This CDR3 is built from 17 residues. The germline gives CDR1 SGHRS, CDR2 YFSETQ. Sequencing was carried out using whole blood. The sequence was obtained from an adult who was a healthcare worker with PCR-confirmed SARS-CoV-2 infection or an uninfected control (not recorded which). V is TRBV5-1 and J is TRBJ1-2; weak D call: TRBD1 (5 bases). In DNA, the CDR3 is TGCGCCAGCAGCTTGGACCCGGGGCAGGGTACCCTCTATGGCTACACCTTC. Translating gives CASSLDPGQGTLYGYTF.